Presented here are 23 T cell receptor beta chains from one specimen sequenced in a study of OX40 agonist ivuxolimab in advanced cancers. Only in-frame clones appear in the TCRdb table, and some are missing; sequencing was by immunoSEQ multiplex PCR. The table records 95,000 to 110,000 clones, under 95% of them present only once. Sequenced here: CD4+ or CD8+ T cells sorted from blood, sampled in a trial of the OX40 agonist ivuxolimab. Receptors were obtained from an adult with an advanced solid tumor such as melanoma, head and neck, liver or kidney cancer.

The chain has TRBV19 and TRBJ2-2; D perhaps matches TRBD2 (6 bases). The CDR3 runs 18 residues. V dropped 7 bases and J dropped 4 bases, with 25 bases sitting between them. Germline V gives CDR1 LNHDA, CDR2 SQIVND (reference sequence). CDR3 loop: CASKGTGLFDSSTGELFF. As DNA, the CDR3 is TGTGCCAGTAAAGGGACGGGACTTTTCGACTCCTCCACCGGGGAGCTGTTTTTT.

This sequence joins TRBV7-3 and TRBJ2-2, with D uncertain. The V end was cut by 1 base, the J end by 0 bases, with 3 bases between. This CDR3 comprises 14 residues. Germline V gene sequence: CDR1 SGHTA, CDR2 FQGTGA. CDR3 sequence (DNA): TGTGCCAGCAGCTTAAACACGAACACCGGGGAGCTGTTTTTT. This gives the protein CASSLNTNTGELFF.

CDR3 region: CATSTRKTDREAFF. In nucleotides, the CDR3 is TGTGCCACCAGCACACGTAAAACCGACAGGGAAGCTTTCTTT. This chain joins TRBV15 and TRBJ1-1; TRBD1 is a possible D gene (6 bases). V gave up 4 bases and J gave up 8 bases, with 17 bases separating them. CDR1 is LNHNV and CDR2 is YYDKDF in the germline V gene (reference sequence). The CDR3 totals 14 residues.

This sequence joins TRBV4-3 and TRBJ1-2, with D hard to call. The length of the CDR3 is 12 residues. The V end lost 3 bases, the J end lost 1 base, and 3 bases lay between the germline ends. The germline CDR1 and CDR2 sequences are LGHNA and YSLEER. CDR3 sequence reads: CASSQVNYGYTF. The CDR3, as DNA: TGCGCCAGCAGCCAGGTTAACTATGGCTACACCTTC.

The chain carries TRBV2 and TRBJ1-1; 7 nucleotides align to TRBD1. The CDR3 has 13 residues. The V gene end was trimmed by 3 bases and the J gene end by 4 bases; junction bases not matched to a gene: 2. Germline values: CDR1 SNHLY, CDR2 FYNNEI. The CDR3 DNA sequence: TGTGCCAGCAGTGAGGCAGGGGGCACTGAAGCTTTCTTT. Its protein is CASSEAGGTEAFF.

CDR3 sequence reads: CASSQRDSRAGELFF. The CDR3 region has the DNA TGTGCCAGCAGCCAACGGGACAGCAGGGCCGGGGAGCTGTTTTTT. J is TRBJ2-2 and V is TRBV6-5, with 7 bases fitting TRBD1. Losses at the gene ends were 6 bases for V and 6 bases for J; bases not matched to a gene: 10. CDR1 and CDR2 from the germline V gene are MNHEY and SVGAGI. The CDR3 runs to 15 residues.

Concerning this clone itself: The same CDR3 arises from other DNA sequences in this sample as well. CDR3 protein: CASSPSGSTDTQYF. CDR3 bases: TGTGCCAGCAGCCCCTCGGGGTCCACAGATACGCAGTATTTT. The chain couples TRBV9 to TRBJ2-3; possible D gene TRBD2, 5 bases. The CDR3 has 14 residues. The germline V gene has CDR1 SGDLS and CDR2 YYNGEE. Trimming removed 4 bases from V and 2 bases from J, with 11 bases in between.

The chain carries TRBV5-5 and TRBJ1-5; D possibly corresponds to TRBD1 (5 bases). The CDR3 runs to 14 residues. Germline CDR1 and CDR2: SGHKS and YYEKEE (reference sequence). Between the trimmed V and J ends, which lost 1 base and 2 bases, there was a span of 7 bases. The CDR3 DNA is TGTGCCAGCAGCTTGTTAGGGGGCAATCAGCCCCAGCATTTT. This gives the protein CASSLLGGNQPQHF.

The genes are TRBV19 and TRBJ2-5, with 9 bases fitting TRBD2. The CDR3 has 14 residues. V was pared by 4 bases and J by 2 bases, with 2 bases of the junction left unmatched. The germline V gene has CDR1 LNHDA and CDR2 SQIVND (reference sequence). CDR3 nucleotides: TGTGCCAGTAGTAGCGGGAGGGCACAAGAGACCCAGTACTTC. As protein: CASSSGRAQETQYF.

The rearrangement uses TRBV18 and TRBJ1-1, with TRBD1 matching over 7 bases. V gave up 6 bases and J gave up 3 bases; unmatched junction bases: 13. Per the germline V gene, CDR1 is KGHSH and CDR2 is LQKENI. The CDR3 extends over 16 amino acids. CDR3 in amino acids: CASSPFRGQGDTEAFF. CDR3 nucleotides: TGTGCCAGCTCCCCCTTTCGAGGGCAGGGGGACACTGAAGCTTTCTTT.

The V gene is TRBV7-3, the J gene TRBJ1-3, with 7 bases aligning to TRBD1. V lost 5 bases, J lost 0 bases, and 4 bases stayed unmatched. The CDR3 extends over 15 amino acids. The germline V gene encodes CDR1 SGHTA and CDR2 FQGTGA. CDR3 in amino acids: CASSIDRDSGNTIYF. The CDR3 nucleotides are TGTGCCAGCAGCATCGACAGGGACTCTGGAAACACCATATATTTT.

The chain uses TRBV7-9 and TRBJ2-2; D unresolved. The CDR3 covers 10 residues. Trimming cost V 8 bases and J 5 bases, with 3 bases left between them. The germline V gene has CDR1 SEHNR and CDR2 FQNEAQ (reference sequence). CDR3 nucleotide sequence: TGTGCCAGCGGTACCGGGGAGCTGTTTTTT. Translating it yields CASGTGELFF.

V and J are TRBV6-5 and TRBJ1-5; no clear D gene. Germline V gene data show CDR1 as MNHEY and CDR2 as SVGAGI. V lost 6 bases to trimming and J lost 3 bases, with 9 bases between them. This CDR3 comprises 13 residues. The CDR3 protein is CASRARPNQPQHF. The DNA for the CDR3 is TGTGCCAGCAGAGCTCGACCCAATCAGCCCCAGCATTTT.

This chain connects TRBV19 to TRBJ2-5; 9 bases match TRBD1. The CDR3 covers 15 residues. V was pared by 5 bases and J by 2 bases, with 6 bases of the junction left unmatched. Germline CDR1 and CDR2: LNHDA and SQIVND (reference sequence). CDR3 in amino acids: CASSRGQGRQETQYF. The CDR3 DNA follows: TGTGCCAGTAGTCGTGGACAGGGGAGGCAAGAGACCCAGTACTTC.

This clone has a handful of counts. J is TRBJ2-4 and V is TRBV6-5; no clear D gene. The CDR3 has 13 amino acids. V lost 11 bases and J lost 3, with 14 bases in between. The germline V gene has CDR1 MNHEY and CDR2 SVGAGI. The CDR3 nucleotides are TGTGCCTGTAAGGACGTAGGCAAAAACATTCAGTACTTC. It specifies CACKDVGKNIQYF.

The rearrangement joins TRBV19 to TRBJ1-1, with TRBD1 identical over 7 bases. V lost 9 bases to trimming and J lost 0 bases; unmatched junction nucleotides: 7. CDR1 LNHDA and CDR2 SQIVND come from the germline V gene (reference sequence). The CDR3 is 14 amino acids. DNA of the CDR3: TGTGCCAGCGCGACAGGGTGGATGAACACTGAAGCTTTCTTT. Its translation: CASATGWMNTEAFF.

The CDR3 bases are TGCGCCAGCAGTGACGAGTACAATGAGCAGTTCTTC. As protein: CASSDEYNEQFF. This rearrangement joins TRBV10-2 to TRBJ2-1; D gene unclear. V lost 3 bases and J 4 bases, leaving 4 bases between the germline ends. CDR1 and CDR2 (germline): WSHSY, SAAADI. The CDR3 spans 12 residues.

The V and J genes are TRBV28 and TRBJ1-5; 8 bases agree with TRBD1. The CDR3 has 15 amino acids. Germline V gives CDR1 MDHEN, CDR2 SYDVKM. J gave up 3 bases and V 6 bases, and 7 bases lay outside the gene matches. The CDR3 is CASSPTGVSNQPQHF. The CDR3 DNA is TGTGCCAGCAGCCCGACAGGGGTCTCCAATCAGCCCCAGCATTTT.

The chain employs TRBV18 and TRBJ1-4; D may be TRBD1 (6 bases). CDR1 is KGHSH and CDR2 is LQKENI in the germline V gene. V lost 3 bases, J lost 5 bases, and 16 bases lay in between. The length of the CDR3 is 16 residues. CDR3 nucleotides: TGTGCCAGCTCACCGCGGACGACAGGTTTAAATGAAAAACTGTTTTTT. Its protein product is CASSPRTTGLNEKLFF.

V gene TRBV14 combines with J gene TRBJ1-3, with no clear D. The length of the CDR3 is 12 residues. CDR1 is SGHDN, CDR2 FVKESK, per germline. V lost 5 bases and J 2 bases, leaving 4 bases between the germline ends. The CDR3 is CASSFTGNTIYF. As DNA, the CDR3 is TGTGCCAGCAGCTTCACTGGAAACACCATATATTTT.

The CDR3 DNA reads TGTGCCAGCAGTCCACATATTACTTCCAATGAGCAGTTCTTC. Residues: CASSPHITSNEQFF. The V and J genes are TRBV28 and TRBJ2-1; D not resolved. Trimming shortened V by 5 bases and J by 6 bases, and 14 bases separated the two germline ends. From germline, CDR1 is MDHEN and CDR2 SYDVKM. The CDR3 is 14 residues long.

The chain recombines TRBV19 with TRBJ2-7; D gene ambiguous. The germline V gene has CDR1 LNHDA and CDR2 SQIVND (reference sequence). The CDR3 is 15 amino acids. V was pared by 3 bases and J by 2 bases, with 14 bases between. CDR3 region: CASSIRAGSPYEQYF. Here the CDR3 DNA reads TGTGCCAGTAGTATTCGGGCCGGATCCCCCTACGAGCAGTACTTC.

The rearrangement uses TRBV28 and TRBJ1-2; 8 bases map to TRBD1. This CDR3 is built from 17 residues. In germline, CDR1 is MDHEN, CDR2 SYDVKM. The V gene end was trimmed by 2 bases and the J gene end by 8 bases; junction bases not matched to a gene: 16. CDR3 bases: TGTGCCAGCAGTTTACCGCTCCGGACAGGGCAAGGAAGCGGCTACACCTTC. Protein product: CASSLPLRTGQGSGYTF.